This record covers a single TCR beta chain. There are many counts of this clonotype. The specificity of this receptor is unknown. One junction end does not reproduce the germline sequence, and a read error may be involved. Spanning cysteine to phenylalanine, the CDR3 consists of 14 amino acids. Only the CDR3 region is kept as DNA, spanning 42 bases read in frame from base 1. The germline V gene supplies CDR1 ENHRY and CDR2 SYGVKD. This specimen belongs to a study of CD8+CD57+ T cells in acquired aplastic anemia (dated by TCRdb to the late 2010s). For context, the study as a whole: Extracted DNA from sorted CD4+ and CD8+ cells averaged about 3.4 ug, ranging from roughly 0.17 to 30 ug. CD8+CD57+ expansion was defined as a frequency above the mean frequency observed in healthy subjects.

The patients picked for sequencing were ones in whom flow cytometry had shown an expansion of CD8+CD57+ cells. Every patient had a diagnosis of severe acquired aplastic anemia based on International Study of Aplastic Anemia and Agranulocytosis and Camitta criteria. At the time blood was sampled, none of the patients had received any therapy. In the study, sorted CD4+ and CD8+ blood T cells from patients with severe aplastic anemia and from healthy subjects underwent deep sequencing of TCR repertoires. Patients were enrolled under clinicaltrials.gov protocols 00001620, 01623167, 00001397, 00071045, 00081523 and 00961064 in the USA. Ficoll-Paque density gradient centrifugation was used to isolate peripheral blood mononuclear cells. Before DNA was extracted, CD4+ and CD8+ T cells were sorted using either FACS or magnetic beads. Overall study outcomes, separate from this receptor: Some 30 CD8+ CDR3 sequences were found to be shared between patients and controls, but these sequences appeared to be highly expressed in patients and within the immunodominant clones of the patients. Between patients and healthy controls, no significant difference in CD8+ Simpson's diversity was found (P=0.060).

Profiling of TCR beta VDJ combinations and CDR3 sequences used genomic DNA as the template. TCR repertoire sequencing was run on an Illumina HiSeq 2000. Per the original workflow: TRBV/TRBJ rearrangement plots, CDR3 size and DJ length profiles, and Simpson's diversity index were used to assess repertoires. The most abundant DNA sequence in the deep sequencing data was defined as the immunodominant clone. CDR3 amino acid sequences were screened for sharing across subjects and compared with published repertoires and the VDJdb database. The raw public data were reprocessed by TCRdb itself: fastp quality trimming at Q25, MiXCR clonotype calling, in-frame beta chains only. Each CDR3 protein gets just one entry, which takes the most common genes and DNA from the rows behind it. The V and J calls follow TCRdb's processing rather than the paper's. In all, the sample holds roughly 180,000 distinct CDR3 sequences, and almost 50% of those were seen once. The ten largest clones represent roughly 13% of the sample.

The chain is made from TRBV10-3 and TRBJ1-4; TRBD1 is a weak D gene call, 6 bases matching. Material for sequencing was sorted CD4+, CD8+, or CD8+CD57+ T cells (not recorded which) from PBMCs. The sequence derives from a human donor with aplastic anemia. This receptor carries the CDR3 CAISAGATNEKLFF. The base sequence is TGTGCCATCAGTGCAGGGGCAACGAATGAAAAACTGTTTTTT.